The T cell receptor beta chain described here comes from a study of T cell responses to AZD1222 COVID-19 vaccine (dated by TCRdb to the early 2020s). As for the study more broadly: Because spike-specific TCR depth and breadth did not differ between the two schedules, AZD1222 recipients who got a second dose at roughly 4 weeks were pooled with those who got a second dose at roughly 12 weeks. A total of 233 trial participants underwent TCR sequencing, of whom about 200 received two doses of AZD1222 and 26 received two doses of the MenACWY control vaccine. Trial participants were enrolled by age into subgroups of 18-55, 56-69 and 70-plus years, and 148, 28 and 57 TCR-sequenced participants, respectively, were included in these subgroups.

The sample's time point label, decoded: baseline before first vaccination. The vaccinee samples were drawn from two UK trials, COV001 and COV002, one of which was a single-blind randomized controlled phase 2/3 trial testing AZD1222 (ChAdOx1 nCoV-19) in healthy adults. For TCRbeta chain sequencing, PBMC samples were collected from trial participants at day 0 and at day 28 after the second dose. The CDR3 regions of human TCRbeta chains were subjected to immunosequencing. From the authors' description of their analysis: TCRs in the repertoires were matched against a reference library of SARS-CoV-2-specific TCRs that had been generated with the MIRA antigen-specificity platform. Breadth was defined as the fraction of unique TCRs that were SARS-CoV-2-associated, and depth was defined as the fraction of total T cells that were SARS-CoV-2-associated. Using the MIRA data, each spike-specific TCR was mapped to the spike region that the TCR reacts to and placed in a CD4 or CD8 class. Log10-transformed breadth and depth values were compared by one-way ANOVA with Sidak's multiple comparisons tests. In TCRdb, the immuneACCESS table is reduced to in-frame sequences with V and J assigned. These tables do not hold every clone; where another copy was compared, an unresolved V gene accounts for under half, and the others remain unexplained. V and J calls and clone size are those listed in that table; D and trimming were worked out from the DNA. This sample is represented by roughly 120,000 clones; roughly 93% of them were singletons. The ten largest clones capture 6.6% of the sample.

Study-wide findings and limitations: Most participants were white British and females outnumbered males, and the authors suggested that clonal diversity may have been underestimated. Because no day 14 peak-response samples were available, repertoires were characterized only after the peak T cell response. Reportedly, close to half of the unique spike-specific TCRs recognized epitopes lying outside the regions that are mutated in the B.1.351 and B.1.1.7 variants. In the small 56-69-year group, the increase in depth fell short of significance, most likely because of low power. Only five or six AZD1222 recipients were SARS-CoV-2 seropositive at baseline, limiting conclusions about previously exposed vaccinees. CD4 TCRs associated with the vaccine covered the entire spike protein, and the dominant responses were in regions 160-218 and 743-854. After two AZD1222 doses, both the breadth and the depth of spike-specific TCRs were significantly higher than at day 0 and than in MenACWY recipients.

The CDR3 runs 10 residues from the cysteine to the phenylalanine. The kept DNA is CDR3 alone, 30 bases in frame from the first base. This clone showed up just a few times. It has no known antigen specificity. Compared with germline, one end of the junction differs, possibly owing to a read error. The sample consisted of peripheral blood, taken on day 0 of AZD1222 vaccination. The chain couples TRBV5-3 to TRBJ2-3; the best D guess is TRBD2, with 6 bases matching. TRBV5-3 is filed as an ORF, its function uncertain. This receptor was identified in an adult in good health. The nucleotide sequence reads as follows: TGTGCCAGAAGGCTGGAGGGGCCCGATTTT. This yields the protein CARRLEGPDF.